This T cell receptor beta chain was retrieved from a study of T cells in Graves' hyperthyroidism and ophthalmopathy. With 3 bases clipped from V and 3 bases from J, the junction kept 6 bases outside the gene matches. The CDR3 runs to 15 residues. CDR1 and CDR2 from the germline V gene are SGHAT and FQDESV (reference sequence). TCR beta CDR3 regions were amplified from RNA transcripts. The HTBI primer set served for first-round RT-PCR of the TCR CDR3. Using its own MiXCR run on the multiplex PCR reads, TCRdb lists one record per CDR3 protein. The profile shows around 300,000 distinct CDR3 sequences, approximately 21% of them singletons. This clonotype was seen at least ten times. Antigen: not known. Those patients with uncontrolled infection, other autoimmune disease, pregnancy or lactation were excluded. The authors took PBMCs from 10 ml fresh peripheral blood. Study results and limitations: Peripheral blood also featured most of the thyroid clonotypes expanded above 0.001. Ophthalmopathy got predicted by the model a median approximately 6.4 months before its onset.

The specimen was blood. The receptor was isolated from a man under 40 with Graves' ophthalmopathy. V gene TRBV11-1 combines with J gene TRBJ2-5; TRBD2 aligns across 8 bases. The CDR3 region is CASSLTGGPEETQYF. The CDR3 nucleotides read TGTGCCAGCAGCTTGACGGGAGGGCCGGAAGAGACCCAGTACTTC.